These 27 T cell receptor beta chains were all obtained from the same sample, sequenced in a study of cytomegalovirus exposure and HLA in healthy donors. Primers for the PCR totalled 60 Vbeta and 13 Jbeta. Sequencing used immunoSEQ multiplex PCR; TCRdb keeps in-frame clones, though not all of them. The sample comprises some 140,000 clones, 70% to 80% of which are singletons, and 7.5% to 9% rests with the top ten. The specimen sequenced was PBMCs. Every receptor here comes from a man aged 25-45 years in good health and CMV-seropositive.

This chain joins TRBV7-8 and TRBJ2-5; 10 bases match TRBD2. This CDR3 comprises 15 residues. V lost 5 bases to trimming and J lost 2 bases; unmatched junction nucleotides: 5. CDR1 and CDR2 from the germline V gene are SGHVS and FQNEAQ. The CDR3 loop is CASSAWTSGQETQYF. The CDR3 region has the DNA TGTGCCAGCAGCGCCTGGACTAGCGGACAAGAGACCCAGTACTTC.

The chain couples TRBV20-1 to TRBJ1-6; D is unclear. Trimming removed 6 bases from V and 15 bases from J, with 15 bases in between. The CDR3 runs 11 residues. The germline V gene encodes CDR1 DFQATT and CDR2 SNEGSKA (reference sequence). The CDR3 spells CSAPAPGILHF. The CDR3 coding sequence is TGCAGTGCCCCGGCCCCAGGCATCCTCCACTTT.

The V and J genes are TRBV7-9 and TRBJ2-7; no definite D call. The V end lost 4 bases, the J end lost 0 bases, and 4 bases lay between the germline ends. CDR1 and CDR2 from the germline V gene are SEHNR and FQNEAQ (reference sequence). The CDR3 runs to 12 residues. For the CDR3, the DNA is TGTGCCAGCAGCTACACCTCCTACGAGCAGTACTTC. This encodes CASSYTSYEQYF.

The rearrangement joins TRBV28 to TRBJ1-5; D might be TRBD1 (6 bases). There are 15 residues in the CDR3. V lost 2 bases, J lost 7 bases, and 15 bases lay in between. In germline, CDR1 is MDHEN, CDR2 SYDVKM. The CDR3 bases are TGTGCCAGCAGTTTAGGAAACAGGGCATGGCAGCCCCAGCATTTT. Translating it yields CASSLGNRAWQPQHF.

Only a few counts were recorded for this clone. The rearrangement joins TRBV4-3 to TRBJ1-6, with 9 bases aligning to TRBD1. This CDR3 contains 15 residues. Germline loops: CDR1 LGHNA, CDR2 YSLEER. V dropped 3 bases and J dropped 11; count of bases not matched to a gene: 8. The CDR3, as DNA: TGCGCCAGCAGCCAGGGGGACAGGGAAAGAACACCCCTCCACTTT. It encodes CASSQGDRERTPLHF.

For the CDR3, the DNA is TGTGCCAGCTTCAACAGGGGGCGAGACGAGCAGTACTTC. Its translation: CASFNRGRDEQYF. The rearrangement links TRBV6-1 to TRBJ2-7; 9 bases are shared with TRBD1. CDR1 and CDR2 from the germline V gene are MNHNS and SASEGT. The CDR3 is 13 residues long. V lost 8 bases, J lost 5 bases, and 7 bases stayed unmatched.

The rearrangement joins TRBV13 to TRBJ2-1, with TRBD2 identical over 9 bases. The trim removed 8 bases at V and 0 bases at J, leaving 20 bases unmatched. The CDR3 has 20 residues. Germline lookup yields CDR1 PRHDT and CDR2 FYEKMQ (reference sequence). The DNA of the CDR3 is TGTGCCAGCGCTTTTACTCACCGACTAGCGGTAACTAGCTCCTACAATGAGCAGTTCTTC. It yields the protein CASAFTHRLAVTSSYNEQFF.

The chain joins TRBV4-1 to TRBJ2-1; 12 bases align to TRBD2. V was pared by 2 bases and J by 8 bases, with 7 bases of the junction left unmatched. This CDR3 has 16 amino acids. CDR1 MGHRA and CDR2 YSYEKL come from the germline V gene. The DNA for the CDR3 is TGCGCCAGCAGCCAAACGGCTAGCGGGGGGGCATATGAGCAGTTCTTC. Translating it yields CASSQTASGGAYEQFF.

The chain links TRBV7-2 to TRBJ2-1; no reliable D call. CDR3 length equals 13 residues. Germline-derived CDR1 and CDR2 are SGHTA and FQGNSA. Deletions cut 5 bases from V and 8 bases from J, with 13 bases between. CDR3 in amino acids: CASSTQYGYEQFF. The CDR3 region has the DNA TGTGCCAGCAGCACCCAATACGGTTATGAGCAGTTCTTC.

The chain employs TRBV5-4 and TRBJ2-1; 14 bases agree with TRBD2. The J segment lost 10 bases and the V segment lost 4 bases, leaving 13 bases of the junction unmatched. This CDR3 contains 17 residues. Germline CDR1 SGHNT, CDR2 YYREEE (reference sequence). The CDR3 DNA reads TGTGCCAGCAGCCCCTTCGAGGGACTAGCGGGGGTGCACGAGCAGTTCTTC. Protein sequence: CASSPFEGLAGVHEQFF.

In its sample, this clone was seen a few times. The V and J genes are TRBV19 and TRBJ1-3; no definite D call. V lost 6 bases and J 2 bases, leaving 14 bases between the germline ends. The germline V gene has CDR1 LNHDA and CDR2 SQIVND (reference sequence). This CDR3 comprises 15 residues. The CDR3 region is CASSRVGGTGNTIYF. The CDR3 DNA sequence: TGTGCCAGTAGCCGCGTGGGAGGGACTGGAAACACCATATATTTT.

This clone was observed a handful of times. This chain joins TRBV5-1 and TRBJ2-7; 10 bases agree with TRBD1. CDR1 is SGHRS and CDR2 is YFSETQ in the germline V gene. The CDR3 is 16 residues long. The V and J ends lost 0 bases and 6 bases, in that order; junction bases with no gene match: 9. The CDR3 region is CASSLAIDRGPIEQYF. The CDR3 nucleotides read TGCGCCAGCAGCTTGGCAATCGACAGGGGGCCCATCGAGCAGTACTTC.

The chain couples TRBV5-1 to TRBJ2-7, with D possibly TRBD1 on 5 matching bases. The CDR3 has 12 amino acids. Trimming took off 5 bases at V and 6 bases at J, with 12 bases between the two ends. Germline V gives CDR1 SGHRS, CDR2 YFSETQ. DNA of the CDR3: TGCGCCAGCAGTCATCAGGGTCGCGAGCAGTACTTC. Its protein is CASSHQGREQYF.

This chain joins TRBV27 and TRBJ2-2; D perhaps matches TRBD1 (5 bases). Per the germline V gene, CDR1 is MNHEY and CDR2 is SMNVEV (reference sequence). CDR3 length: 17 residues. V was cut by 6 bases and J by 0 bases, with 17 bases left in between. The CDR3 coding sequence is TGTGCCAGCAGCCCCGCTCGTGGGGCCTCGAACACCGGGGAGCTGTTTTTT. Its protein is CASSPARGASNTGELFF.

The CDR3 region has the DNA TGTGCCAGCAGCCTCGGGACAGCCCTTAATCAGCCCCAGCATTTT. It codes for CASSLGTALNQPQHF. The rearrangement links TRBV5-6 to TRBJ1-5; 7 bases are shared with TRBD1. Germline loops: CDR1 SGHDT, CDR2 YYEEEE. Unmatched junction bases numbered 8, after V lost 4 bases and J lost 4 bases. The length of the CDR3 is 15 residues.

This chain uses TRBV28 with TRBJ2-7; 9 bases align to TRBD2. The CDR3 covers 16 residues. The V segment lost 4 bases and the J segment 5 bases; nucleotides outside the gene matches: 12. Germline V CDR1 and CDR2: MDHEN, SYDVKM. The CDR3 region has the DNA TGTGCCAGCAGTTCACGAAGAGCGGGAGGCTTAAACGAGCAGTACTTC. It translates to CASSSRRAGGLNEQYF. Variable domain in full (rest from reference TRBV28 and TRBJ2-7): DVKVTQSSRYLVKRTGEKVFLECVQDMDHENMFWYRQDPGLGLRLIYFSYDVKMKEKGDIPEGYSVSREKKERFSLILESASTNQTSMYLCASSSRRAGGLNEQYFGPGTRLTVT.

This sequence joins TRBV7-9 and TRBJ1-1; TRBD1 matches 9 bases. CDR1 is SEHNR and CDR2 is FQNEAQ in the germline V gene (reference sequence). The CDR3 is made up of 16 amino acids. The ends lost 5 bases at V and 0 bases at J; junction bases unmatched: 7. CDR3 sequence: CASSAQGAAVNTEAFF. The CDR3, as DNA: TGTGCCAGCAGCGCACAGGGGGCGGCGGTGAACACTGAAGCTTTCTTT. Looking up the rest from reference TRBV7-9 and TRBJ1-1 gives the full variable domain: DTGVSQNPRHKITKRGQNVTFRCDPISEHNRLYWYRQTLGQGPEFLTYFQNEAQLEKSRLLSDRFSAERPKGSFSTLEIQRTEQGDSAMYLCASSAQGAAVNTEAFFGQGTRLTVV.

The rearrangement joins TRBV10-3 to TRBJ2-7, with TRBD1 identical over 9 bases. V shed 4 bases, J shed 9 bases, and the junction held 7 bases outside the gene matches. The CDR3 extends over 13 amino acids. Germline lookup yields CDR1 ENHRY and CDR2 SYGVKD. This CDR3 reads CAISVGDRDGQYF. CDR3 DNA sequence: TGTGCCATCAGTGTAGGGGACAGGGACGGGCAGTACTTC.

V and J are TRBV7-4 and TRBJ2-1; 7 nucleotides line up with TRBD1. This CDR3 spans 16 amino acids. The germline CDR1 and CDR2 sequences are SGHVT and SQSDAQ. The V segment lost 6 bases and the J segment 15 bases; nucleotides outside the gene matches: 23. This CDR3 reads CASSWGPTGVSGAGFF. DNA of the CDR3: TGTGCCAGCAGTTGGGGGCCCACAGGGGTCAGTGGGGCTGGGTTCTTC. The full variable domain, rest sourced from reference TRBV7-4 and TRBJ2-1, is GAGVSQSPRYKVAKRGRDVALRCDSISGHVTLYWYRQTLGQGSEVLTYSQSDAQRDKSGRPSGRFSAERPERSVSTLKIQRTEQGDSAVYLCASSWGPTGVSGAGFFGPGTRLTVL.

This clone showed up just once. CDR3 bases: TGTGCCAGCTCCCCGGGGGAGAACACTGAAGCTTTCTTT. It encodes CASSPGENTEAFF. J is TRBJ1-1 and V is TRBV9; TRBD1 is a possible D gene (5 bases). This CDR3 spans 13 amino acids. The germline V gene has CDR1 SGDLS and CDR2 YYNGEE. Trimming took off 7 bases at V and 1 base at J, with 11 bases between the two ends.

The rearrangement links TRBV19 to TRBJ2-5, with 11 nucleotides matching TRBD2. The V and J ends lost 3 bases and 4 bases, in that order; junction bases with no gene match: 1. CDR1 is LNHDA, CDR2 SQIVND, per germline (reference sequence). This CDR3 spans 14 amino acids. CDR3 coding DNA: TGTGCCAGTAGTATCCTAGCGGGAGGAGAGACCCAGTACTTC. As protein: CASSILAGGETQYF. The full variable domain, completed using reference TRBV19 and TRBJ2-5, is DGGITQSPKYLFRKEGQNVTLSCEQNLNHDAMYWYRQDPGQGLRLIYYSQIVNDFQKGDIAEGYSVSREKKESFPLTVTSAQKNPTAFYLCASSILAGGETQYFGPGTRLLVL.

This clone was counted once. The gene calls are TRBV5-4 and TRBJ2-3, with D perhaps TRBD1 (6 bases). Per the germline V gene, CDR1 is SGHNT and CDR2 is YYREEE (reference sequence). V lost 5 bases to trimming and J lost 8 bases, with 18 bases between them. The CDR3 extends over 14 amino acids. The CDR3 loop is CASSFDRSMGTQYF. The DNA of the CDR3 is TGTGCCAGCAGTTTCGACAGGTCGATGGGTACGCAGTATTTT.

The CDR3, as DNA: TGCAGCGTGGCCGGGACTAGGGGCTTGAGTGAGCAGTTCTTC. Its protein product is CSVAGTRGLSEQFF. The V call is TRBV29-1, the J call TRBJ2-1; 8 bases are shared with TRBD2. Germline CDR1 SQVTM, CDR2 ANQGSEA. This CDR3 has 14 residues. Trimming took 6 bases from V and 9 from J; bases not matched to a gene: 13.

The chain links TRBV5-6 to TRBJ1-1, with 7 bases lining up with TRBD1. V dropped 4 bases and J dropped 3; count of bases not matched to a gene: 6. Germline-derived CDR1 and CDR2 are SGHDT and YYEEEE. CDR3 length: 14 amino acids. The CDR3, as DNA: TGTGCCAGCAGCGGGGACAGAGCTTACACTGAAGCTTTCTTT. Encoded protein: CASSGDRAYTEAFF.

The table lists this clone with a few counts. The V call is TRBV5-1, the J call TRBJ2-7, with TRBD1 as a possible D gene (5 bases). Trimming pared 5 bases from V and 3 bases from J, leaving 12 bases between. Germline V gene sequence: CDR1 SGHRS, CDR2 YFSETQ. The CDR3 totals 13 residues. The CDR3 DNA follows: TGCGCCAGCAGTAAGGGGCGGAACTACGAGCAGTACTTC. It encodes CASSKGRNYEQYF. Supplemented by reference TRBV5-1 and TRBJ2-7, the full variable domain reads KAGVTQTPRYLIKTRGQQVTLSCSPISGHRSVSWYQQTPGQGLQFLFEYFSETQRNKGNFPGRFSGRQFSNSRSEMNVSTLELGDSALYLCASSKGRNYEQYFGPGTRLTVT.

The chain is built from TRBV2 and TRBJ1-2; D not resolved. This CDR3 contains 13 residues. The germline gives CDR1 SNHLY, CDR2 FYNNEI. Trimming pared 4 bases from V and 0 bases from J, leaving 6 bases between. This CDR3 is CASSVDANYGYTF. CDR3 DNA sequence: TGTGCCAGCAGTGTAGATGCTAACTATGGCTACACCTTC.

The chain uses TRBV6-1 and TRBJ1-2, with 7 bases fitting TRBD1. The germline gives CDR1 MNHNS, CDR2 SASEGT. The V gene end was trimmed by 7 bases and the J gene end by 4 bases; junction bases not matched to a gene: 6. The CDR3 has 13 amino acids. In DNA form, the CDR3 reads TGTGCCAGCACTGGGGGACAGATCTATGGCTACACCTTC. Encoded protein: CASTGGQIYGYTF.